This TCR beta chain was sequenced during a study of T cell repertoires in cytomegalovirus infection. Study summary: Based on public TCR beta signatures, there were indications of CMV infection and of a matching HLA type.

One entry per CDR3 protein, called by TCRdb with MiXCR from the reads. The sample shows approximately 500,000 distinct CDR3 sequences, 15% to 20% of them seen only once. This clonotype was detected ten times or more. The antigen is undetermined. Broader study findings: Totalled public TCR beta family frequency picked out people who carried CMV plus the relevant HLA. There were HLA-C-restricted CMV-specific TCR beta clonotypes dominating the ex vivo response.

The CDR3 contains 15 residues. The V and J ends lost 4 bases and 2 bases, in that order; junction bases with no gene match: 7. Input material: CD8+ T cells from PBMCs. The sequence came from a human donor in good health (CMV status not recorded). Some clones in this sample may be carry-over from other donors' samples. This sequence joins TRBV12-3 or TRBV12-4 and TRBJ2-7; 8 bases fit TRBD2. The CDR3: CASSSWVAGTYEQYF. The CDR3 nucleotides read TGTGCCAGCAGTTCCTGGGTAGCGGGGACCTACGAGCAGTACTTC.